The 10 T cell receptor beta chains reported below all come from one sample, sequenced in a study of T cells in Graves' hyperthyroidism and ophthalmopathy. The CDR3 regions of TCR beta were amplified from RNA transcripts. Carried out on the TCR CDR3, a first-round RT-PCR used the HTBI primer set. TCRdb reprocessed the multiplex PCR reads via MiXCR and lists one record per CDR3 protein. The table includes fewer than 500,000 distinct CDR3 sequences, more than 12% detected once. Sequencing was carried out using blood. Source of these receptors: a woman in her 30s with Graves' ophthalmopathy.

On this clonotype: A clone one base away is much larger, so this may be a read error. The rearrangement joins TRBV19 to TRBJ1-1; TRBD1 matches at 11 bases. The ends lost 7 bases at V and 1 base at J; junction bases unmatched: 8. From germline, CDR1 is LNHDA and CDR2 SQIVND (reference sequence). CDR3 size: 16 residues. CDR3 residues: CASNRDRGTPNTEAFF. DNA for the CDR3: TGTGCCAGTAACCGGGACAGGGGGACGCCGAACACTGAAGCTTTCTTT.

This clonotype was detected ten times or more. The chain is built from TRBV2 and TRBJ1-2; 7 bases are a match to TRBD1. Per germline, CDR1 SNHLY and CDR2 FYNNEI. CDR3 length: 13 amino acids. V lost 3 bases to trimming and J lost 4 bases; unmatched junction nucleotides: 2. This CDR3 reads CASSETGSYGYTF. In DNA form, the CDR3 reads TGTGCCAGCAGTGAGACAGGGTCCTATGGCTACACCTTC.

This clonotype was seen ten or more times. The rearrangement uses TRBV28 and TRBJ2-2; D is tentatively TRBD1 or TRBD2 (5 bases each). The length of the CDR3 is 15 residues. V shed 6 bases and J shed 0 bases, with 11 bases lying between them. Germline CDR1 and CDR2: MDHEN and SYDVKM. CDR3 nucleotides: TGTGCCAGCAGCATCCGGGGCCCGAACACCGGGGAGCTGTTTTTT. Its translation: CASSIRGPNTGELFF.

At least ten counts were recorded for this clonotype. The CDR3 region has the DNA TGTGCCAGCAGCGAGACCGGACTAGCGGGGAGGTACGGGGAGCTGTTTTTT. Residues: CASSETGLAGRYGELFF. V usage is TRBV7-2 and J usage is TRBJ2-2; TRBD2 matches at 12 bases. The trim removed 5 bases at V and 7 bases at J, leaving 11 bases unmatched. In germline, CDR1 is SGHTA, CDR2 FQGNSA. The CDR3 consists of 17 residues.

The sample holds many counts of this clonotype. The CDR3 reads CASSPQGDSGGAGEFF. The CDR3 DNA sequence: TGTGCCAGCAGTCCACAGGGCGATAGCGGGGGGGCCGGGGAGTTCTTC. The chain employs TRBV6-1 and TRBJ2-1, with 11 positions matching TRBD2. Losses at the gene ends were 5 bases for V and 14 bases for J; bases not matched to a gene: 17. There are 16 residues in the CDR3. The germline CDR1 and CDR2 sequences are MNHNS and SASEGT.

This clonotype was seen ten or more times. This sequence joins TRBV6-1 and TRBJ1-2; no reliable D call. Looked up from germline, CDR1 is MNHNS and CDR2 is SASEGT. Trimming stripped 6 bases from V and 0 bases from J, with 14 bases between. There are 15 residues in the CDR3. The CDR3: CASSLTFGTNYGYTF. The CDR3 nucleotides read TGTGCCAGCAGCTTGACATTTGGGACTAACTATGGCTACACCTTC.

This clonotype was observed many times. J is TRBJ1-2 and V is TRBV18, with D hard to call. The CDR3 contains 14 residues. Germline CDR1 reads KGHSH; CDR2 reads LQKENI. Between the trimmed V and J ends, which lost 4 bases and 8 bases, there was a span of 17 bases. The CDR3 DNA reads as TGTGCCAGCTCACAAAGGATCGGGGAGGAAGGCTACACCTTC. Encoded protein: CASSQRIGEEGYTF.

The genes are TRBV11-2 and TRBJ1-2; unclear D gene. The V and J ends lost 5 bases and 5 bases respectively, with 12 bases between them. CDR3 length equals 13 residues. CDR1 is SGHAT, CDR2 FQNNGV, per germline. This CDR3 is CASSHDAIYGYTF. The CDR3 DNA is TGTGCCAGCAGCCATGATGCGATATATGGCTACACCTTC.

The table lists this clonotype with a few counts. V and J are TRBV6-1 and TRBJ1-4; D might be TRBD1 (6 bases). V lost 6 bases and J lost 3, with 17 bases in between. CDR1 is MNHNS and CDR2 is SASEGT in the germline V gene. The CDR3 length is 16 residues. CDR3 protein: CASSHQLGGANEKLFF. CDR3 DNA sequence: TGTGCCAGCAGCCACCAACTAGGGGGGGCTAATGAAAAACTGTTTTTT.

In regard to this clonotype: A much larger clone sits a single nucleotide away, making a read error possible. Here the CDR3 DNA reads TGTGCCGGCAGCTCCGGGCTAGCGGGGGTGAACACCGGGGAGCTGTTTTTT. Translating gives CAGSSGLAGVNTGELFF. The genes are TRBV11-3 and TRBJ2-2, with 10 bases fitting TRBD2. This CDR3 has 17 amino acids. The germline gives CDR1 SGHNT, CDR2 YENEEA.